This is a list of T cell receptor beta chains from one sample in a study of T-cell memory formation after mild COVID-19. TCRdb itself ran the 5' RACE reads through MiXCR, one entry per CDR3 protein. The sample has about 210,000 distinct CDR3 sequences; approximately 10% are singletons. The sequenced material came from PBMCs or a T cell subset sorted from them (not recorded which). These receptors originate from a man between 18 and 29 years old who had mild COVID-19 (a few samples of this study predate the infection). Cell type and time point are not known. Each CDR3 is given with its conserved first and last residue. Each record gives: D gene, J gene, clone size, V gene, CDR3 DNA, CDR3 protein. The D gene is left open where the match is weak. Clone sizes are given selectively: once, few, many, or a class where the clone is expanded.

TRBD1	TRBJ2-5	many	TRBV7-2	TGTGCCAGCAGCTTAAGTCGGCCAGGGGGAGAGACCCAGTACTTC	CASSLSRPGGETQYF
-	TRBJ1-6	-	TRBV6-5	TGTGCCAGCAGTTATGGAGGCCTTAGTAATTCACCCCTCCACTTT	CASSYGGLSNSPLHF
TRBD1	TRBJ2-5	-	TRBV6-2/TRBV6-3	TGTGCCAGCGTGACAGGGGGGATGGAAGAGACCCAGTACTTC	CASVTGGMEETQYF
TRBD2	TRBJ2-3	few	TRBV2	TGTGCCAGCAGGGGACTAGTTGGGTCCACAGATACGCAGTATTTT	CASRGLVGSTDTQYF
-	TRBJ1-1	once	TRBV9	TGTGCCAGCAGTGGGGGGCAGGGGACTCTCGGCACTGAAGCTTTCTTT	CASSGGQGTLGTEAFF
TRBD2	TRBJ2-1	many	TRBV4-2	TGTGCCAGCAGCCGGGACGGGACTAGCGGGGGGAGCTCCTACAATGAGCAGTTCTTC	CASSRDGTSGGSSYNEQFF
-	TRBJ1-1	few	TRBV18	TGTGCCAGCTCACCAAGTTCCCGTCCGGGAGACACTGAAGCTTTCTTT	CASSPSSRPGDTEAFF
-	TRBJ2-1	many	TRBV5-6	TGTGCCAGCAGCCTGCTGATTGCGGATGAGCAGTTCTTC	CASSLLIADEQFF
TRBD1	TRBJ1-1	-	TRBV4-1	TGCGCCAGCAGAGGGGGCGGGATTCTGAACACTGAAGCTTTCTTT	CASRGGGILNTEAFF
TRBD2	TRBJ2-3	many	TRBV5-1	TGCGCCAGCAGCTCGGGACTAGCGGATTCAGATACGCAGTATTTT	CASSSGLADSDTQYF
-	TRBJ1-1	-	TRBV12-3/TRBV12-4	TGTGCCAGCAGTCCCCGATCCGGGGGAAACACTGAAGCTTTCTTT	CASSPRSGGNTEAFF
TRBD2	TRBJ2-1	few	TRBV5-1	TGCGCCAGCAGCGAGACTAGCGCAAATGAGCAGTTCTTC	CASSETSANEQFF
-	TRBJ2-1	-	TRBV5-5	TGTGCCAGCAGCTTGGGGGACAATGAGCAGTTCTTC	CASSLGDNEQFF
-	TRBJ2-2	few	TRBV24-1	TGTGCCACCAGTGCCGCCAACAGGATTGGGACCGGGGAGCTGTTTTTT	CATSAANRIGTGELFF
-	TRBJ2-7	-	TRBV7-2	TGTGCCAGCCGGCCTTGGGCGGGGCTGGGCTACGAGCAGTACTTC	CASRPWAGLGYEQYF
TRBD1	TRBJ1-2	-	TRBV7-2	TGTGCCAGCAGCCCCGTCGGGACAGCCAACTATGGCTACACCTTC	CASSPVGTANYGYTF
TRBD2	TRBJ2-1	-	TRBV7-9	TGTGCCAGCAGCTTGCCCCTCCGACTAGCGGGGAACTACAATGAGCAGTTCTTC	CASSLPLRLAGNYNEQFF
-	TRBJ2-5	-	TRBV7-9	TGTGCCGGCTCGGGGCAGTCGCGAGAGACCCAGTACTTC	CAGSGQSRETQYF
TRBD1	TRBJ1-2	-	TRBV7-2	TGTGCCAGCAGCACCTATGACAGGGGGCTTACCTATGGCTACACCTTC	CASSTYDRGLTYGYTF